This T cell receptor beta chain was observed in a study of response to subunit inactivated influenza vaccine. Findings and caveats of the study: Authors suggested that a seasonal influenza vaccination recruits few new T cells each time.

This clonotype came up a few times. Its antigen is as yet unknown. Trimming removed 3 bases from V and 11 bases from J, with 18 bases in between. CDR3 length equals 14 residues. Germline V CDR1 and CDR2: MNHNS, SASEGT. TCRdb used MiXCR to reprocess the RT-PCR reads, holding one entry per CDR3 protein. This table has about 650,000 distinct CDR3 sequences, 14% appearing once. J is TRBJ2-3 and V is TRBV6-1; D unresolved. The sequenced sample was PBMCs from blood, obtained 14 to 15 days before vaccination. This TCR derives from a man aged 50-59 years who received an inactivated influenza vaccine. The CDR3, as DNA: TGTGCCAGCAGTGACCTCTTACTTACGGGTATGCAGTATTTT. It codes for CASSDLLLTGMQYF.